A selection of T cell receptor beta chains follows, all from one sample in a study of Ad26.COV2.S vaccination and SARS-CoV-2 variants. Clones were read by immunoSEQ multiplex PCR, and TCRdb kept only the in-frame ones, dropping some. Found here are some 330,000 clones, 90% of them singletons; the top ten hold around 5.5%. Sequences were derived from peripheral blood, sampled in a trial of Ad26.COV2.S vaccine versus placebo. These TCRs come from a person aged 18-65 years who received the Ad26.COV2.S COVID-19 vaccine or a placebo. Both conserved end residues are part of each CDR3. The order of the fields is CDR3 protein, CDR3 DNA, CDR3 length, clone size, D gene, V gene, J gene. The D gene is left open where the match is weak. Clone size is shown for a subset of rows, as once, few, many or a class of expanded clone.

CDR3 protein: CASSPSLTGRETQYF
CDR3 DNA: TGTGCCAGCAGTCCCAGTTTGACAGGGAGAGAGACCCAGTACTTC
CDR3 length: 15
clone size: once
D gene: TRBD1
V gene: TRBV28
J gene: TRBJ2-5

CDR3 protein: CASSPGGINGVLNTGELFF
CDR3 DNA: TGTGCCAGCAGCCCAGGGGGGATTAACGGGGTTCTGAACACCGGGGAGCTGTTTTTT
CDR3 length: 19
clone size: -
D gene: -
V gene: TRBV11-3
J gene: TRBJ2-2

CDR3 protein: CASSETGGFFNEQFF
CDR3 DNA: TGTGCCAGTAGCGAGACAGGGGGCTTCTTCAATGAGCAGTTCTTC
CDR3 length: 15
clone size: once
D gene: TRBD1
V gene: TRBV19
J gene: TRBJ2-1

CDR3 protein: CATSREWTGDYGYTF
CDR3 DNA: TGTGCCACCAGCCGAGAATGGACAGGGGACTATGGCTACACCTTC
CDR3 length: 15
clone size: -
D gene: TRBD1
V gene: TRBV15
J gene: TRBJ1-2

CDR3 protein: CASSLSPDLNTEAFF
CDR3 DNA: TGTGCCAGCAGTTTATCTCCGGACCTGAACACTGAAGCTTTCTTT
CDR3 length: 15
clone size: -
D gene: -
V gene: TRBV27
J gene: TRBJ1-1

CDR3 protein: CASSLNYGYTF
CDR3 DNA: TGTGCCAGCAGTTTGAACTATGGCTACACCTTC
CDR3 length: 11
clone size: -
D gene: -
V gene: TRBV12-3/TRBV12-4
J gene: TRBJ1-2

CDR3 protein: CASSYVGTVSNQPQHF
CDR3 DNA: TGTGCCAGCAGTTACGTTGGGACAGTTAGCAATCAGCCCCAGCATTTT
CDR3 length: 16
clone size: -
D gene: TRBD1
V gene: TRBV6-2/TRBV6-3
J gene: TRBJ1-5

CDR3 protein: CAISELAGASSNEQFF
CDR3 DNA: TGTGCCATCAGTGAACTAGCGGGGGCCAGTTCTAATGAGCAGTTCTTC
CDR3 length: 16
clone size: -
D gene: TRBD2
V gene: TRBV10-3
J gene: TRBJ2-1

CDR3 protein: CASSQDEARFEKLFF
CDR3 DNA: TGTGCCAGCAGCCAAGATGAGGCTAGGTTTGAAAAACTGTTTTTT
CDR3 length: 15
clone size: -
D gene: -
V gene: TRBV14
J gene: TRBJ1-4

CDR3 protein: CASSEAPRQGPYNEQFF
CDR3 DNA: TGTGCCAGCAGTGAAGCGCCCCGACAGGGCCCCTACAATGAGCAGTTCTTC
CDR3 length: 17
clone size: -
D gene: TRBD1
V gene: TRBV2
J gene: TRBJ2-1

CDR3 protein: CASRPVIERSEQFF
CDR3 DNA: TGTGCCAGCAGGCCGGTAATCGAGCGGTCTGAGCAGTTCTTC
CDR3 length: 14
clone size: once
D gene: -
V gene: TRBV27
J gene: TRBJ2-1

CDR3 protein: CASSLVTDTANEQFF
CDR3 DNA: TGTGCCAGCAGCTTAGTCACAGATACCGCCAATGAGCAGTTCTTC
CDR3 length: 15
clone size: -
D gene: -
V gene: TRBV7-3
J gene: TRBJ2-1

CDR3 protein: CASSLGVKRMNTEAFF
CDR3 DNA: TGTGCCAGCAGCTTAGGGGTAAAGAGGATGAACACTGAAGCTTTCTTT
CDR3 length: 16
clone size: once
D gene: -
V gene: TRBV11-2
J gene: TRBJ1-1

CDR3 protein: CASRWTKPDEQFF
CDR3 DNA: TGTGCCAGCAGATGGACCAAACCCGATGAGCAGTTCTTC
CDR3 length: 13
clone size: -
D gene: -
V gene: TRBV12-3/TRBV12-4
J gene: TRBJ2-1

CDR3 protein: CASSHEGSTNEKLFF
CDR3 DNA: TGTGCCAGCAGCCACGAGGGTTCAACTAATGAAAAACTGTTTTTT
CDR3 length: 15
clone size: -
D gene: -
V gene: TRBV11-2
J gene: TRBJ1-4

CDR3 protein: CASSQAGEGPEAFF
CDR3 DNA: TGTGCCAGCAGCCAAGCGGGGGAGGGCCCTGAAGCTTTCTTT
CDR3 length: 14
clone size: -
D gene: -
V gene: TRBV7-9
J gene: TRBJ1-1

CDR3 protein: CASSPGTIYNEQFF
CDR3 DNA: TGTGCCAGCAGCCCCGGGACTATCTACAATGAGCAGTTCTTC
CDR3 length: 14
clone size: once
D gene: TRBD2
V gene: TRBV9
J gene: TRBJ2-1

CDR3 protein: CASSPWVAGELFF
CDR3 DNA: TGTGCCAGCAGTCCGTGGGTGGCCGGGGAGCTGTTTTTT
CDR3 length: 13
clone size: -
D gene: -
V gene: TRBV7-9
J gene: TRBJ2-2

CDR3 protein: CASSAKQWRFGDTQYF
CDR3 DNA: TGTGCCAGCAGCGCTAAGCAGTGGCGGTTCGGAGATACGCAGTATTTT
CDR3 length: 16
clone size: -
D gene: -
V gene: TRBV9
J gene: TRBJ2-3

CDR3 protein: CASSVEQGYGIQYF
CDR3 DNA: TGTGCCAGCAGCGTAGAACAGGGATATGGCATTCAGTACTTC
CDR3 length: 14
clone size: -
D gene: -
V gene: TRBV9
J gene: TRBJ2-4

CDR3 protein: CASSSETENSPLHF
CDR3 DNA: TGTGCCAGCAGCTCAGAGACAGAAAATTCACCCCTCCACTTT
CDR3 length: 14
clone size: -
D gene: -
V gene: TRBV7-9
J gene: TRBJ1-6

CDR3 protein: CASSSSGTASNYGYTF
CDR3 DNA: TGTGCCAGCAGCTCCTCCGGGACTGCCTCTAACTATGGCTACACCTTC
CDR3 length: 16
clone size: -
D gene: -
V gene: TRBV7-9
J gene: TRBJ1-2

CDR3 protein: CASSQQVSTDTQYF
CDR3 DNA: TGTGCCAGCAGCCAACAGGTATCCACAGATACGCAGTATTTT
CDR3 length: 14
clone size: -
D gene: -
V gene: TRBV3-1/TRBV3-2
J gene: TRBJ2-3

CDR3 protein: CASTPRANTEAFF
CDR3 DNA: TGTGCCAGTACCCCAAGGGCGAACACTGAAGCTTTCTTT
CDR3 length: 13
clone size: -
D gene: -
V gene: TRBV19
J gene: TRBJ1-1

CDR3 protein: CASSLSGTNNEQFF
CDR3 DNA: TGTGCCAGCAGTTTGTCCGGGACAAACAATGAGCAGTTCTTC
CDR3 length: 14
clone size: once
D gene: -
V gene: TRBV7-3
J gene: TRBJ2-1

CDR3 protein: CASSFTGTASSYNEQFF
CDR3 DNA: TGCGCCAGCAGCTTTACCGGGACGGCGAGCTCCTACAATGAGCAGTTCTTC
CDR3 length: 17
clone size: -
D gene: -
V gene: TRBV5-1
J gene: TRBJ2-1

CDR3 protein: CASSPTIGQGRAFF
CDR3 DNA: TGTGCCAGCTCACCGACGATCGGACAGGGGAGAGCTTTCTTT
CDR3 length: 14
clone size: -
D gene: TRBD1
V gene: TRBV18
J gene: TRBJ1-1

CDR3 protein: CSVDTGYTEAFF
CDR3 DNA: TGCAGCGTTGATACAGGTTACACTGAAGCTTTCTTT
CDR3 length: 12
clone size: -
D gene: -
V gene: TRBV29-1
J gene: TRBJ1-1

CDR3 protein: CASSSTEGETQYF
CDR3 DNA: TGCGCCAGCAGCTCTACAGAGGGAGAGACCCAGTACTTC
CDR3 length: 13
clone size: -
D gene: -
V gene: TRBV5-1
J gene: TRBJ2-5

CDR3 protein: CASSLEGYYNEQFF
CDR3 DNA: TGTGCCAGCAGCTTGGAGGGATACTACAATGAGCAGTTCTTC
CDR3 length: 14
clone size: -
D gene: -
V gene: TRBV11-3
J gene: TRBJ2-1

CDR3 protein: CAIFSRDGSGTPFEAFF
CDR3 DNA: TGTGCCATCTTCTCCCGGGACGGGTCAGGGACGCCGTTTGAAGCTTTCTTT
CDR3 length: 17
clone size: once
D gene: -
V gene: TRBV27
J gene: TRBJ1-1

CDR3 protein: CASSLRGGEKLFF
CDR3 DNA: TGTGCCAGCAGCTTAAGGGGGGGTGAAAAACTGTTTTTT
CDR3 length: 13
clone size: -
D gene: -
V gene: TRBV13
J gene: TRBJ1-4

CDR3 protein: CASSRDSGYGYTF
CDR3 DNA: TGTGCCAGCAGTCGGGACAGCGGCTATGGCTACACCTTC
CDR3 length: 13
clone size: few
D gene: TRBD1
V gene: TRBV6-5
J gene: TRBJ1-2

CDR3 protein: CASSAQGTGVFSQPQHF
CDR3 DNA: TGTGCCAGTAGTGCCCAGGGGACAGGGGTTTTTAGTCAGCCCCAGCATTTT
CDR3 length: 17
clone size: -
D gene: TRBD1
V gene: TRBV19
J gene: TRBJ1-5

CDR3 protein: CASSLDGAYNEQFF
CDR3 DNA: TGTGCCAGCAGCTTAGATGGGGCCTACAATGAGCAGTTCTTC
CDR3 length: 14
clone size: -
D gene: -
V gene: TRBV7-6
J gene: TRBJ2-1

CDR3 protein: CASSYTLAGGWDEQFF
CDR3 DNA: TGCGCCAGCAGCTATACCCTAGCGGGAGGGTGGGATGAGCAGTTCTTC
CDR3 length: 16
clone size: -
D gene: TRBD2
V gene: TRBV5-1
J gene: TRBJ2-1

CDR3 protein: CATGGGLAYNEQFF
CDR3 DNA: TGTGCCACCGGCGGGGGCCTTGCCTACAATGAGCAGTTCTTC
CDR3 length: 14
clone size: few
D gene: -
V gene: TRBV10-3
J gene: TRBJ2-1

CDR3 protein: CASSLDSGATYEQYF
CDR3 DNA: TGTGCCAGCAGCTTAGACTCAGGGGCTACCTACGAGCAGTACTTC
CDR3 length: 15
clone size: -
D gene: -
V gene: TRBV7-8
J gene: TRBJ2-7

CDR3 protein: CASSPSSVPEAFF
CDR3 DNA: TGTGCCAGCAGCCCCTCGTCCGTCCCTGAAGCTTTCTTT
CDR3 length: 13
clone size: -
D gene: -
V gene: TRBV28
J gene: TRBJ1-1

CDR3 protein: CASSSGAGNSYEQYF
CDR3 DNA: TGTGCCAGCAGCTCGGGGGCAGGGAACTCCTACGAGCAGTACTTC
CDR3 length: 15
clone size: -
D gene: -
V gene: TRBV5-4
J gene: TRBJ2-7

CDR3 protein: CAISELPQRVNPSPFTTGELFF
CDR3 DNA: TGTGCCATCAGTGAACTTCCCCAGCGGGTAAACCCTTCCCCCTTCACGACCGGGGAGCTGTTTTTT
CDR3 length: 22
clone size: -
D gene: -
V gene: TRBV10-3
J gene: TRBJ2-2

CDR3 protein: CASSSGSAGGSYNEQFF
CDR3 DNA: TGCGCCAGCAGCTCAGGTTCGGCGGGGGGTTCCTACAATGAGCAGTTCTTC
CDR3 length: 17
clone size: -
D gene: TRBD2
V gene: TRBV5-1
J gene: TRBJ2-1

CDR3 protein: CASSHSQIGELFF
CDR3 DNA: TGTGCCAGTAGTCATAGTCAAATCGGGGAGCTGTTTTTT
CDR3 length: 13
clone size: -
D gene: -
V gene: TRBV19
J gene: TRBJ2-2

CDR3 protein: CASSGTGAEAFF
CDR3 DNA: TGTGCCAGCAGTGGTACGGGGGCTGAAGCTTTCTTT
CDR3 length: 12
clone size: -
D gene: -
V gene: TRBV2
J gene: TRBJ1-1

CDR3 protein: CASSIDPPSLRGIYNEQFF
CDR3 DNA: TGTGCCAGTAGTATAGATCCCCCCTCCCTCAGGGGAATCTACAATGAGCAGTTCTTC
CDR3 length: 19
clone size: once
D gene: -
V gene: TRBV19
J gene: TRBJ2-1

CDR3 protein: CASTPGAGEQDTQYF
CDR3 DNA: TGTGCCAGCACGCCTGGCGCGGGAGAACAAGATACGCAGTATTTT
CDR3 length: 15
clone size: -
D gene: TRBD2
V gene: TRBV28
J gene: TRBJ2-3